These T cell receptor beta chains were read from a single sample in a study of T cells in tumors after PD-1 blockade. The table came from immunoSEQ multiplex PCR; TCRdb's copy has only in-frame clones and leaves some out. Counted here are around 25,000 clones, 82% occurring once; the ten biggest clones make up approximately 12%. Source: PBMCs, taken after anti-PD-1 treatment. The receptors were sampled from a human donor with basal cell carcinoma. Each CDR3 is given with its conserved first and last residue. The D gene is left open where the match is weak. The size entry is marked missing in some rows and otherwise reads once, few, many or a size class.

D	J	size	V	DNA	CDR3
.	TRBJ1-6	.	TRBV6-1	TGTGCCAGCAGTGGGGGCGGTGGGGCGATTAATAATTCACCCCTCCACTTT	CASSGGGGAINNSPLHF
.	TRBJ1-5	few	TRBV18	TGTGCCAGCTCACCCGCGGGGGGGACCCAGCCCCAGCATTTT	CASSPAGGTQPQHF
.	TRBJ2-7	.	TRBV7-2	TGTGCCAGCAGCTTAGCACACAGCTCCTACGAGCAGTACTTC	CASSLAHSSYEQYF
.	TRBJ1-4	.	TRBV10-3	TGTGCCATCAGTGAGGATCTGGCTGCAACTAATGAAAAACTGTTTTTT	CAISEDLAATNEKLFF
.	TRBJ1-1	.	TRBV6-5	TGTGCCAGCAGGGGAAGGATGACGAGCACTGAAGCTTTCTTT	CASRGRMTSTEAFF
TRBD1	TRBJ1-5	.	TRBV5-1	TGCGCCAGCAGCTTGACAGGGGTGAGCCATCAGCCCCAGCATTTT	CASSLTGVSHQPQHF
.	TRBJ1-2	.	TRBV27	TGTGCCAGCAGTCGAGCGGGAATGGTAGGAGGCTACACCTTC	CASSRAGMVGGYTF
TRBD1	TRBJ2-6	once	TRBV11-3	TGTGCCAGCAGCACAGTTTGGCGGACAGGGAGTTCTGGGGCCAACGTCCTGACTTTC	CASSTVWRTGSSGANVLTF
.	TRBJ2-7	.	TRBV14	TGTGCCAGCAGCCAAGGCAGGACAGCCGAGCAGTACTTC	CASSQGRTAEQYF
.	TRBJ1-1	.	TRBV5-1	TGCGCCAGCAGCTTGCATTGGGGGCAGGGCACTGAAGCTTTCTTT	CASSLHWGQGTEAFF
.	TRBJ1-1	.	TRBV3-1/TRBV3-2	TGTGCCAGCAGCCTAGTGGGGGGAGGCACTGAAGCTTTCTTT	CASSLVGGGTEAFF
.	TRBJ2-5	.	TRBV5-1	TGCGCCAGCAGCTTCGCGGGGCAAGAGACCCAGTACTTC	CASSFAGQETQYF